The subject of this entry is one TCR beta chain. The antigen is unknown. In germline, CDR1 is MNHNY, CDR2 SVGAGI (reference sequence). V trimming: 6 bases; J trimming: 4 bases; junction bases outside the gene matches: 1. This CDR3 region has 12 residues. This specimen comes from a study of cytomegalovirus exposure and HLA in healthy donors. Study conclusions and caveats: In a later analysis, parvovirus B19, influenza, CMV and Epstein-Barr virus appeared linked to several top co-occurrence clusters.

It was with 60 Vbeta and 13 Jbeta primers that the PCR ran. The assay was immunoSEQ multiplex PCR, and TCRdb's table has in-frame clones only and misses some. Here the sample spans 150,000 to 200,000 clones, around 80% being singletons. The chain carries TRBV6-6 and TRBJ2-5; 8 positions agree with TRBD2. The sequenced sample consisted of PBMCs. The receptor was derived from a human donor in good health. This chain's CDR3 is CASRAGGETQYF. DNA of the CDR3: TGTGCCAGCAGGGCGGGGGGAGAGACCCAGTACTTC.